This TCR beta chain was identified in a study of shared clonotypes between healthy human individuals. Study outcomes and limitations: Even with large depth, rarefaction showed that sorted-subset sequencing was incomplete.

The V segment lost 4 bases and the J segment 1 base; nucleotides outside the gene matches: 1. Germline V gene sequence: CDR1 LNHDA, CDR2 SQIVND (reference sequence). CDR3 size: 14 residues. The sorted-subset replicate PCRs were given around 200 ng DNA, which is tens of thousands of T cell genomes. Data came from immunoSEQ multiplex PCR; TCRdb stores just in-frame clones and leaves some out. The sample gives approximately 2.1 million clones, 80% to 95% of which show up once; about 0.37% is in the top ten. Of note for this clone: Antigen specificity is unknown.

The source of this sequence is a man younger than 30 in good health. Some clones in this sample may be carry-over from other donors' samples. The sample taken for sequencing was naive CD4+ T cells from PBMCs. Subset defined: CD45RA+ positively selected. The chain joins TRBV19 to TRBJ2-7, with TRBD1 identical over 10 bases. CDR3 amino acids: CASSRTGGSYEQYF. The DNA of the CDR3 is TGTGCCAGTAGTAGGACAGGGGGGTCCTACGAGCAGTACTTC.